This TCR beta chain emerged from a study of cytomegalovirus exposure and HLA in healthy donors. Findings and caveats of the study: Apart from CMV serostatus, no immune exposure information was available.

This clone was picked up a small number of times. Its antigen is unknown. With 60 Vbeta and 13 Jbeta primers, the PCR was carried out. As originally analysed: In a later analysis, of 80 million or so unique beta chains, approximately 10 million appeared in at least two donors. Generated by immunoSEQ multiplex PCR, the TCRdb table keeps only in-frame clones and is missing some. V, J and clone size are those of that table, while D and trimming were read from the DNA. The table lists around 110,000 clones, roughly a tenth of them singletons. The CDR3 consists of 15 residues. Trimming removed 1 base at V and 5 bases at J, with 11 bases between. Germline values: CDR1 LGHNA, CDR2 YSLEER.

This clonotype was obtained from a man under 40 in good health and CMV-seronegative. The material sequenced was PBMCs. This sequence joins TRBV4-3 and TRBJ2-2; D is unclear. For the CDR3, the DNA is TGCGCCAGCAGCCAAGTCGATCGGAGAACCGGGGAGCTGTTTTTT. This translates into CASSQVDRRTGELFF.